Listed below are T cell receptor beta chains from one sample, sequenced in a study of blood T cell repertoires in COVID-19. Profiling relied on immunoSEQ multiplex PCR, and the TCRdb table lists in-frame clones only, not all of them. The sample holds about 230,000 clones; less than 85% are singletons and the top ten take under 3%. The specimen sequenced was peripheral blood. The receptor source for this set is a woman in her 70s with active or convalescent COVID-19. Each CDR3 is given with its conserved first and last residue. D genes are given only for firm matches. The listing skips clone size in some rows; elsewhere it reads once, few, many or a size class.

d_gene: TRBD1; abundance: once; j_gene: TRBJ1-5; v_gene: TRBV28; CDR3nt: TGTGCCAGCTGCTCCCCGTGGACAGGAATTCCTAGCAATCAGCCCCAGCATTTT; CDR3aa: CASCSPWTGIPSNQPQHF
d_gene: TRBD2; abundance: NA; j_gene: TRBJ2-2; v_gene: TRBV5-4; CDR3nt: TGTGCCAGCAGTCGTAGCGGGGGGCCCACCGGGGAGCTGTTTTTT; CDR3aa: CASSRSGGPTGELFF
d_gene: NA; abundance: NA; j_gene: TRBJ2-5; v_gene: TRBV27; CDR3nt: TGTGCCAGCAGTCGCGGGACAGAAGAGACCCAGTACTTC; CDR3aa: CASSRGTEETQYF
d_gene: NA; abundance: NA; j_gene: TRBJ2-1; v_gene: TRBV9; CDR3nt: TGTGCCAGCAGCGTAGGAGGTTACTTCTCCTACAATGAGCAGTTCTTC; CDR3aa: CASSVGGYFSYNEQFF
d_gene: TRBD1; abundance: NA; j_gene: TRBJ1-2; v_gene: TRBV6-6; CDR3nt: TGTGCCAGCAGTGCAGGGGGCGAGGGACGCTATGGCTACACCTTC; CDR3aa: CASSAGGEGRYGYTF
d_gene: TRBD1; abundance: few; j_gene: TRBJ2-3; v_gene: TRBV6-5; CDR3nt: TGTGCCAGCAGTTTCCGACAGGGGATCGATACGCAGTATTTT; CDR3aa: CASSFRQGIDTQYF
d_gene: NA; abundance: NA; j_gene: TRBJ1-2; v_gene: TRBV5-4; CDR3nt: TGTGCCAGCGGACCGAGCGGGGGATTGGATGGCTACACCTTC; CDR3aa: CASGPSGGLDGYTF
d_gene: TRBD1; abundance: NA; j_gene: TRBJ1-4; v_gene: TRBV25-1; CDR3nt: TGTGCCAGCAGCACCGGACAGGCAACTAATGAAAAACTGTTTTTT; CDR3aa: CASSTGQATNEKLFF
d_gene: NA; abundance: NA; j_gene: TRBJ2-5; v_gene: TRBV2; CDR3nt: TGTGCCAGCAGTGACAGGGGCGGACCCCAGTACTTC; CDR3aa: CASSDRGGPQYF
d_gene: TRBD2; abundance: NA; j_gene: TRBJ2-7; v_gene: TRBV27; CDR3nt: TGTGCCAGTAAGCGGGGGGGGCCCTACGAGCAGTACTTC; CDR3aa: CASKRGGPYEQYF
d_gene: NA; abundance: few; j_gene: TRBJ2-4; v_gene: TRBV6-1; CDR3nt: TGTGCCAGCAGTGAAGTTTCGGGGGTCTACAACATTCAGTACTTC; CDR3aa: CASSEVSGVYNIQYF